This T cell receptor (beta chain) was recorded in a study of shared clonotypes between healthy human individuals. Turning to the study itself: A donor's plate count was three for CD4 naive and three for CD4 memory; CD8 naive had two and CD8 memory one.

With CCR7-negative CD45RA+ TemRA cells, CD45RO+ cells were combined in CD8 memory. About this clone itself: No antigen is known for it.

Findings and caveats of the study: Tissues were not sampled, only blood, and their repertoires likely differ.

Assay: immunoSEQ multiplex PCR; the TCRdb copy retains only in-frame clones and omits some. The sample has roughly 410,000 clones; about 96% are singletons. V shed 8 bases and J shed 0 bases, with 14 bases lying between them. Per the germline V gene, CDR1 is GTSNPN and CDR2 is SVGIG (reference sequence). This CDR3 has 14 residues. This TCR was sampled from a young man in good health. Specimen: memory CD8+ T cells sorted from blood. As to subset: CD45RO+ cells pooled with CCR7-negative TemRA cells. The gene calls are TRBV30 and TRBJ2-1; D call uncertain. CDR3 DNA sequence: TGTGCCCAAGAGACCACGAGCTCCTACAATGAGCAGTTCTTC. Translating gives CAQETTSSYNEQFF.